A single sample is the source of the 24 T cell receptor beta chains below, sequenced in a study of blood T cell repertoires in COVID-19. Clones were sequenced by immunoSEQ multiplex PCR, and TCRdb holds only the in-frame ones, with some missing. In the table there are about 220,000 clones, about 91% of which are singletons. The sequencing input was PBMCs or T cells enriched from blood (not recorded which). The receptor set was obtained from a woman aged 40 to 55 with acute COVID-19.

The chain is built from TRBV29-1 and TRBJ1-5, with D maybe TRBD1 (6 bases). Germline V lookup: CDR1 SQVTM, CDR2 ANQGSEA. Trimming cost V 8 bases and J 4 bases, with 12 bases left between them. This CDR3 has 12 amino acids. CDR3 sequence (DNA): TGCAGCTTTTCGCAGGGGAATCAGCCCCAGCATTTT. This encodes CSFSQGNQPQHF.

This rearrangement joins TRBV9 to TRBJ1-4; D is unresolved. Trimming took 4 bases from V and 8 from J, leaving 18 bases between them. The V gene's germline CDR1 is SGDLS and CDR2 YYNGEE. The CDR3 is made up of 15 amino acids. CDR3 sequence: CASSPQLPGVEKLFF. CDR3 nucleotides: TGTGCCAGCAGCCCCCAATTACCGGGTGTCGAAAAACTGTTTTTT.

This clone appeared a single time. The chain is built from TRBV5-1 and TRBJ2-1, with D maybe TRBD2 (6 bases). V lost 7 bases and J 2 bases, leaving 13 bases between the germline ends. The CDR3 has 14 residues. Germline V lookup: CDR1 SGHRS, CDR2 YFSETQ. CDR3 sequence: CASSTEGTYNEQFF. As DNA, the CDR3 is TGCGCCAGCTCTACGGAGGGGACCTACAATGAGCAGTTCTTC.

V usage is TRBV25-1 and J usage is TRBJ2-2, with 7 bases lining up with TRBD1. V lost 4 bases to trimming and J lost 2 bases; unmatched junction nucleotides: 4. The CDR3 contains 15 residues. Germline V lookup: CDR1 MGHDK, CDR2 SYGVNS. The CDR3 DNA reads as TGTGCCAGCAGTGCCCACAGGGGTAACACCGGGGAGCTGTTTTTT. Protein product: CASSAHRGNTGELFF.

The chain has TRBV19 and TRBJ1-3; TRBD1 agrees at 9 bases. From germline, CDR1 is LNHDA and CDR2 SQIVND (reference sequence). V shed 1 base and J 4 bases; nucleotides not matched to a gene: 5. This CDR3 is 16 amino acids long. The CDR3 sequence: CASSIGGTGGGNTIYF. In DNA, the CDR3 is TGTGCCAGTAGTATAGGGGGCACAGGGGGCGGAAACACCATATATTTT.

This sequence joins TRBV7-2 and TRBJ1-1; D is unresolved. Germline lookup yields CDR1 SGHTA and CDR2 FQGNSA. This CDR3 region has 15 residues. Between the trimmed V and J ends, which lost 1 base and 5 bases, there was a span of 14 bases. The CDR3 is CASSLDPGRFTEAFF. The CDR3, as DNA: TGTGCCAGCAGCTTAGATCCCGGCAGGTTTACTGAAGCTTTCTTT.

The genes are TRBV29-1 and TRBJ2-2; TRBD2 matches at 13 bases. The CDR3 spans 14 residues. The germline V gene encodes CDR1 SQVTM and CDR2 ANQGSEA. Trimming cost V 6 bases and J 5 bases; bases outside gene matches: 3. CDR3 protein: CSVGLAGVTGELFF. The DNA of the CDR3 is TGCAGCGTCGGACTAGCGGGGGTGACCGGGGAGCTGTTTTTT.

The genes are TRBV30 and TRBJ1-6; 7 bases are shared with TRBD1. The CDR3 contains 14 residues. The germline V gene has CDR1 GTSNPN and CDR2 SVGIG (reference sequence). Trimming cost V 4 bases and J 8 bases; bases outside gene matches: 8. The CDR3 loop is CAWTPGTVYSPLHF. The CDR3 nucleotides read TGTGCCTGGACCCCCGGGACAGTCTATTCACCCCTCCACTTT. Complete variable domain (other parts from reference TRBV30 and TRBJ1-6): SQTIHQWPATLVQPVGSPLSLECTVEGTSNPNLYWYRQAAGRGLQLLFYSVGIGQISSEVPQNLSASRPQDRQFILSSKKLLLSDSGFYLCAWTPGTVYSPLHFGNGTRLTVT.

The chain combines TRBV11-3 with TRBJ1-5; 8 bases are a match to TRBD1. The CDR3 covers 16 residues. Germline CDR1 reads SGHNT; CDR2 reads YENEEA. Trimming cost V 7 bases and J 0 bases; bases outside gene matches: 8. CDR3 amino acids: CASTDRGWHSNQPQHF. CDR3 nucleotides: TGTGCCAGCACAGACAGGGGTTGGCATAGCAATCAGCCCCAGCATTTT.

The genes are TRBV11-3 and TRBJ1-6, with no clear D. CDR3 length equals 13 residues. Per germline, CDR1 SGHNT and CDR2 YENEEA. V was cut by 6 bases and J by 9 bases, with 12 bases left in between. The CDR3 DNA sequence: TGTGCCAGCAGTATAATTACGGGTTCACCCCTCCACTTT. Translation gives CASSIITGSPLHF.

This chain joins TRBV18 and TRBJ1-2, with 8 positions matching TRBD1. CDR1 KGHSH and CDR2 LQKENI come from the germline V gene. The CDR3 has 13 amino acids. V gave up 8 bases and J gave up 6 bases; unmatched junction bases: 8. The CDR3 nucleotides read TGTGCCAGCGGGATGACAGGGGATGATGGCTACACCTTC. Translating it yields CASGMTGDDGYTF.

V and J are TRBV19 and TRBJ2-6, with 8 bases aligning to TRBD1. The CDR3 is 17 amino acids. The J segment lost 2 bases and the V segment lost 5 bases, leaving 8 bases of the junction unmatched. In germline, CDR1 is LNHDA, CDR2 SQIVND (reference sequence). CDR3 protein: CASSARQGRPGANVLTF. The CDR3 region has the DNA TGTGCCAGTAGTGCCAGACAGGGGCGCCCTGGGGCCAACGTCCTGACTTTC.

This chain connects TRBV27 to TRBJ1-3; D ambiguous. The V end lost 5 bases, the J end lost 0 bases, and 11 bases lay between the germline ends. The CDR3 runs to 15 residues. Germline loops: CDR1 MNHEY, CDR2 SMNVEV (reference sequence). This CDR3 is CASSLNGVSGNTIYF. CDR3 nucleotides: TGTGCCAGCAGTCTCAACGGGGTCTCTGGAAACACCATATATTTT.

V is TRBV30 and J is TRBJ1-6, with D possibly being TRBD1 (6 bases). V was shortened by 3 bases and J by 5 bases, with 8 bases between the two germline ends. The CDR3 runs 13 residues. CDR1 is GTSNPN, CDR2 SVGIG, per germline (reference sequence). CDR3 bases: TGTGCCTGGAGCCGGGACAATAATTCACCCCTCCACTTT. Translating it yields CAWSRDNNSPLHF.

The gene calls are TRBV24-1 and TRBJ2-1; 9 bases are shared with TRBD2. The CDR3 is 17 residues long. Germline V gene data show CDR1 as KGHDR and CDR2 as SFDVKD. J was trimmed by 2 bases and V by 3 bases; bases with no gene match: 7. CDR3 DNA: TGTGCCACCAGTGATGCCGGGACTAGCCGGGCCTACAATGAGCAGTTCTTC. Translated, it gives CATSDAGTSRAYNEQFF.

CDR3 sequence reads: CASSLEDGLSYEQYV. The DNA of the CDR3 is TGTGCCAGCAGCTTAGAGGACGGACTCTCCTACGAGCAGTACGTC. The chain uses TRBV7-2 and TRBJ2-7; the D gene is possibly TRBD2 (5 bases). There are 15 residues in the CDR3. Trimming left V 1 base short and J 0 bases short, with 10 bases between. Germline CDR1 reads SGHTA; CDR2 reads FQGNSA.

This CDR3 reads CASHRGNTQTYGYTF. CDR3 DNA: TGCGCCAGCCACAGGGGTAATACTCAAACCTATGGCTACACCTTC. This chain joins TRBV5-1 and TRBJ1-2; 7 bases align to TRBD1. Germline-derived CDR1 and CDR2 are SGHRS and YFSETQ. The CDR3 has 15 amino acids. Trimming removed 7 bases from V and 4 bases from J; junction bases left unmatched: 13.

The CDR3 DNA sequence: TGTGCCAGCAGCTACCCTCCCGGGCAAGAGACCCAGTACTTC. This codes for CASSYPPGQETQYF. The gene calls are TRBV2 and TRBJ2-5; no firm D call. The CDR3 is 14 amino acids. Trimming removed 6 bases from V and 2 bases from J, with 13 bases in between. Germline V gene lookup returns CDR1 SNHLY and CDR2 FYNNEI.

This chain joins TRBV2 and TRBJ2-5; a weak D match, TRBD2 (5 bases). V gave up 5 bases and J gave up 12 bases, with 19 bases separating them. The CDR3 loop spans 13 amino acids. Germline V CDR1 and CDR2: SNHLY, FYNNEI. The CDR3 DNA sequence: TGTGCCAGCAGTTTTCCCCGCGAGGGCGGCAAGTACTTC. The encoded protein is CASSFPREGGKYF.

V gene TRBV7-9 combines with J gene TRBJ1-1, with TRBD1 identical over 10 bases. Germline lookup yields CDR1 SEHNR and CDR2 FQNEAQ (reference sequence). V trimming: 6 bases; J trimming: 5 bases; junction bases outside the gene matches: 6. This CDR3 is 14 amino acids long. The CDR3 nucleotides read TGTGCCAGCAGAGCTCGGACAGGGGGGACTGAAGCTTTCTTT. Protein sequence: CASRARTGGTEAFF.

This chain connects TRBV5-1 to TRBJ1-5; tentative D call: TRBD1 (6 bases). V lost 0 bases and J 2 bases, leaving 9 bases between the germline ends. There are 15 residues in the CDR3. Germline-derived CDR1 and CDR2 are SGHRS and YFSETQ. The CDR3 bases are TGCGCCAGCAGCTTGGAGGGGGACGGCAATCAGCCCCAGCATTTT. It is translated as CASSLEGDGNQPQHF.

This clone was counted a few times. The rearrangement links TRBV5-1 to TRBJ1-1, with TRBD1 matching over 7 bases. In germline, CDR1 is SGHRS, CDR2 YFSETQ. J lost 6 bases, V lost 4 bases, and 9 bases had no gene match. This CDR3 comprises 14 residues. As DNA, the CDR3 is TGCGCCAGCAGCCTTGGACAGGCCGGGGCTGAAGCTTTCTTT. Translation gives CASSLGQAGAEAFF.

The chain is built from TRBV11-3 and TRBJ1-4; tentative D call: TRBD1 (5 bases). Germline CDR1 is SGHNT and CDR2 is YENEEA. This CDR3 is 15 amino acids long. Trimming cost V 5 bases and J 4 bases, with 14 bases left between them. CDR3 bases: TGTGCCAGCAGCCAATCCCCAGGGATTAATGAAAAACTGTTTTTT. Translation: CASSQSPGINEKLFF.

This rearrangement joins TRBV19 to TRBJ2-7, with 7 bases identical to TRBD1. The ends lost 3 bases at V and 0 bases at J; junction bases unmatched: 5. Germline loops: CDR1 LNHDA, CDR2 SQIVND (reference sequence). The CDR3 is 15 residues long. DNA for the CDR3: TGTGCCAGTAGTATCGGGACAGTAGGCTCCTACGAGCAGTACTTC. It codes for CASSIGTVGSYEQYF.